The T cell receptor (beta chain) under discussion was sequenced for a study of monozygotic twins with inflammatory bowel disease. General study results and limits: Repertoire similarity matched across concordant and discordant twins, perhaps owing to limited power.

One entry per CDR3 protein, without DNA, is what TCRdb gives after re-calling the 5' RACE reads. The sample table includes roughly 320,000 distinct CDR3 sequences. To note about this clonotype: Antigen: not known.

Germline CDR1 is MNHNS and CDR2 is SASEGT. The CDR3 totals 14 residues. The source material was blood. This TCR derives from a human donor with ulcerative colitis or Crohn's disease, or a healthy co-twin of an affected twin (not recorded which). The rearrangement links TRBV6-1 to TRBJ1-1. The chain's CDR3 is CASRGGRMNTEAFF.